The next 2 T cell receptor beta chains were all read from a single sample in a study of long-term antiretroviral therapy in people with HIV. This was the immunoSEQ v3.0 assay at survey level. The assay was immunoSEQ multiplex PCR, and TCRdb's table has in-frame clones only and misses some. Of more than 15,000 clones listed, approximately 72% are singletons. Sequencing was performed on unsorted PBMCs, taken less than 3.3 years after starting antiretroviral therapy. The receptors were gathered from a woman between 35 and 50 years old with HIV.

The V gene is TRBV2, the J gene TRBJ1-1; TRBD1 matches 7 bases. With 2 bases clipped from V and 7 bases from J, the junction kept 7 bases outside the gene matches. Germline V lookup: CDR1 SNHLY, CDR2 FYNNEI. The CDR3 has 14 amino acids. The CDR3 DNA sequence: TGTGCCAGCAGTGAACACAGGGGCGGGGGTGAAGCTTTCTTT. Translation gives CASSEHRGGGEAFF.

The genes are TRBV6-5 and TRBJ2-7; weak D call: TRBD1 (5 bases). The V and J ends lost 5 bases and 4 bases respectively, with 12 bases between them. Germline V gene lookup returns CDR1 MNHEY and CDR2 SVGAGI. The CDR3 loop spans 13 amino acids. CDR3 in amino acids: CASSLQVGYEQYF. The CDR3 nucleotides read TGTGCCAGCAGTCTACAGGTTGGGTACGAGCAGTACTTC.